This T cell receptor (beta chain) originates from a study of shared clonotypes between healthy human individuals (dated by TCRdb to 2018 to 2020). About the full investigation: The cohort comprised a couple of women and a few men aged 18 to 49 years. To increase sequencing depth and limit assay-specific biases, different laboratories used diverse techniques to prepare libraries and sequence TCR repertoires. The study deeply sequenced blood TCR repertoires of about five healthy adults to estimate repertoire size and the extent of clonotype sharing between individuals. For each donor, CD4 naive and CD4 memory were each run on three plates, CD8 naive on two plates, and CD8 memory on one plate. Between about 0.8 and 9 billion PBMCs per donor were obtained by leukapheresis. Paper-wide results and their limitations: Because the study included only a small number of donors, the genetic and exposure-history diversity represented was limited. Even with the large sequencing depth, rarefaction of the sorted-subset datasets indicated that sequencing was incomplete. Higher generation probabilities were observed for clonotypes shared by all four sorted-subset donors than for non-shared clonotypes. Naive subsets generally had larger estimated clonotype richness than memory subsets. Sharing across a handful of donors was observed for around 5% of naive CD4, under 4% of naive CD8, roughly 2.4% of memory CD4, and around 0.4% of memory CD8 clonotypes. Based on pairwise subsampling, the degree of clonotype sharing among donors was expected to be affected by sequencing depth. Sampling was limited to blood, and TCR repertoires in tissue likely differ from TCR repertoires in blood.

Healthy HIV-negative adults with no recently reported acute infections or vaccinations were included as donors. All donors were Caucasian adults living in Nashville, Tennessee, USA. CD4+ T cells were enriched through magnetic negative selection, after which naive cells were positively selected on CD45RA and the remaining negative fraction served as the memory subset. After blood collection by leukapheresis, PBMCs were isolated using Ficoll-Histopaque density gradient centrifugation and then cryopreserved in the vapor phase of liquid nitrogen. Analytical flow cytometry was used to check the purity and quantity of every magnetically sorted T cell population. From each sorted fraction, genomic DNA was isolated and quantified by UV absorbance on a Nanodrop 2000c. Details on this clone: The target of this receptor is not known. Per-nucleotide qualities are absent, and no much larger clonotype sits a single base away.

TCR CDR3 regions were amplified from genomic DNA by multiplex PCR using the deep immunoSEQ assay. Genomic DNA extracted from each cell subset was distributed evenly over all wells of several immunoSEQ 96-well plates, and each plate served as one replicate. For sorted subsets, around 200 ng genomic DNA, equal to approximately 30,000 T cell genomes, was loaded into each replicate PCR. The purified libraries were quantified using a Qubit 3.0 fluorometer, sized with a Bioanalyzer 2100, and then quantified again using the KAPA Library Quantification kit. A separate single-read 150-cycle Illumina NextSeq 550 flow cell was used to sequence each immunoSEQ 96-well plate. As for how the authors treated the data: The immunoSEQ output contained only junctional sequences without quality scores, so filtering could not match that applied to full-length reads. Sequences were annotated with PyIR, a Python wrapper for IgBLAST v1.9, and V/J genes and CDR3 were assigned using IMGT germline references. Any read was removed if the V/J assignment was weak (E-value above 1e-6), the CDR3 was missing, or the read contained stop codons, out-of-frame junctions, or ambiguous translated residues. V3J clonotypes were defined by identical inferred V gene, J gene, and CDR3 amino acid sequence. To compute the percentage overlap between repertoires, the number of shared unique clonotypes was divided by the size of the smaller repertoire. RTK rarefaction, the Chao1 estimator, and Recon v2.1 estimates of unobserved clonotypes were used to assess repertoire richness. For all TCRbeta clonotypes obtained by the gDNA method from four donors, generation probabilities were computed with OLGA. Entries here come from immuneACCESS through TCRdb and include only in-frame sequences with V and J called. Some clones fail to appear in such tables; in the studies checked, an unresolved V gene covers under half of the shortfall, and the cause of the remainder is unknown. The D gene and trimming were derived from the DNA, and the V and J assignments and clone size from that table. Counted in this sample were under 650,000 clones; about 96% of them appeared once. In total, the top ten clones hold about 0.057% of the sample.

From the germline V gene, CDR1 is SGHVS and CDR2 is FQNEAQ. The CDR3 spans 14 residues, from the cysteine through the phenylalanine. Just CDR3 DNA is preserved here, 42 bases in frame from base 1. The V end loses 5 bases and the J end loses 8 bases, and a stretch of 15 bases separates them. This TCR was sampled from a woman aged 30 to 39 in good health. The V and J segments used are TRBV7-8 and TRBJ1-4, with TRBD1 tentatively as D gene (6 bases match). Source material: naive CD4+ T cells sorted from blood. Sample cell subset or site, as interpreted from the label and publication: CD45RA+ positively selected. The sequenced DNA: TGTGCCAGCAGCAACTCGATGGGGGGCGAAAAACTGTTTTTT. Translated, it reads CASSNSMGGEKLFF.